This section outlines one T cell receptor (beta chain) sequence together with its context. Its cognate antigen is unknown. It was patients with CD8+CD57+ cell expansion by flow cytometry who were chosen for sequencing. By the time of blood sampling, patients had still received no therapy. This sample is drawn from a study of CD8+CD57+ T cells in acquired aplastic anemia. Study background: DNA per sorted CD4+ or CD8+ sample ranged about 0.2 to 30 ug, averaging about 3.4 ug.

Both TCR beta VDJ combination and CDR3 sequence profiling were carried out. Genomic DNA was the template for this profiling. Each CDR3 protein is one row after TCRdb ran MiXCR on the reads. The sample has approximately 250,000 distinct CDR3 sequences; less than 85% are singletons. General study results and limits: There were 25 to 30 CD8+ CDR3 sequences that occurred in both patients and controls.

This TCR derives from a human donor with aplastic anemia. Sequenced: sorted CD4+, CD8+, or CD8+CD57+ T cells (not recorded which) from PBMCs.

For the CDR3, the DNA is TGTGCCAGCAGCTTAAATGTAATAGCGTCCAATGAGCAGTTCTTC. Its protein is CASSLNVIASNEQFF. The gene calls are TRBV11-3 and TRBJ2-1; perhaps TRBD2 as D (5 bases). With 2 bases removed from V and 6 bases from J, the gap between germline ends came to 14 bases. This CDR3 is built from 15 residues. The V gene's germline CDR1 is SGHNT and CDR2 YENEEA. The whole variable domain, remainder taken from reference TRBV11-3 and TRBJ2-1, is EAGVVQSPRYKIIEKKQPVAFWCNPISGHNTLYWYLQNLGQGPELLIRYENEEAVDDSQLPKDRFSAERLKGVDSTLKIQPAELGDSAVYLCASSLNVIASNEQFFGPGTRLTVL.